This T cell receptor beta chain was sequenced during a study of blood T cell repertoires in COVID-19. The overall study: Both acute and convalescent COVID-19 samples were obtained from the United States, Italy and Spain. In each case, the material was cDNA or gDNA derived from T cells, B-cell-depleted T cells, or PBMCs.

In the original analysis: Amplification of reference gene primers provided the estimated nucleated cell counts. The table came from immunoSEQ multiplex PCR; TCRdb's copy has only in-frame clones and leaves some out. From that table come the V and J calls and clone size; the DNA was used to work out D and trimming. Among tens of thousands of clones listed, around 90% were seen once. V shed 4 bases and J 3 bases; nucleotides not matched to a gene: 2. From germline, CDR1 is MNHEY and CDR2 SVGAGI. The CDR3 is 13 amino acids. The receptor's source is a human donor with active COVID-19. The donor label of this sample is uncertain. The rearrangement uses TRBV6-5 and TRBJ2-5; 7 positions match TRBD1. The material sequenced was peripheral blood. The CDR3 reads CASSFGTEETQYF. The CDR3 DNA follows: TGTGCCAGCAGTTTCGGGACAGAAGAGACCCAGTACTTC.